Each of the 5 T cell receptor beta chains below was sequenced from the same sample in a study of blood T cells in healthy people across ages. A second 7 to 11 cycle PCR used barcoded and J-beta primers. Using its own MiXCR run on the 5' RACE reads, TCRdb lists one record per CDR3 protein. This table holds nearly 1 million distinct CDR3 sequences, 51% found once. What was sequenced was blood. The origin of the receptors is an older woman in good health.

The chain employs TRBV3-1 and TRBJ1-2; maybe TRBD1 (6 bases). The CDR3 runs to 13 residues. Germline values: CDR1 LGHDT, CDR2 YNNKEL (reference sequence). The germline V and J ends were trimmed by 4 bases and 3 bases, with 9 bases remaining between them. CDR3 residues: CASSRQEDYGYTF. CDR3 nucleotides: TGTGCCAGCAGCCGACAGGAGGACTATGGCTACACCTTC.

The chain combines TRBV11-3 with TRBJ2-7, with 8 bases aligning to TRBD2. Germline lookup yields CDR1 SGHNT and CDR2 YENEEA. CDR3 size: 15 residues. J gave up 7 bases and V 1 base, and 9 bases lay outside the gene matches. As DNA, the CDR3 is TGTGCCAGCAGCTTAGGCGGGGGGCGGAAAAATGAGCAGTACTTC. The encoded protein is CASSLGGGRKNEQYF.

In its sample, this clonotype was seen a few times. The chain couples TRBV4-1 to TRBJ1-5, with 8 positions matching TRBD1. Germline V CDR1 and CDR2: MGHRA, YSYEKL. Trimming at V came to 4 bases and at J to 0 bases, leaving 8 bases not matched to a gene. The CDR3 has 17 amino acids. In nucleotides, the CDR3 is TGCGCCAGCAGCCTAAAAACAGGGGGTAATAGCAATCAGCCCCAGCATTTT. Protein sequence: CASSLKTGGNSNQPQHF.

With respect to this clonotype: One end of the junction is discordant with germline, which a read error may explain. The V gene is TRBV6-2 or TRBV6-3, the J gene TRBJ2-5; possibly TRBD1 or TRBD2 for D (5 bases each). CDR3 length: 12 amino acids. From germline, CDR1 is MNHEY and CDR2 SVGEGT. This CDR3 is CASRYKGEIQYF. The DNA of the CDR3 is TGTGCCAGCAGGTACAAAGGGGAGATCCAGTACTTC.

V usage is TRBV6-5 and J usage is TRBJ1-3, with D tentatively TRBD1 (5 bases). Between the trimmed V and J ends, which lost 2 bases and 0 bases, there was a span of 11 bases. The germline V gene has CDR1 MNHEY and CDR2 SVGAGI. The CDR3 totals 16 residues. The CDR3 protein is CASSYTRTSSGNTIYF. CDR3 bases: TGTGCCAGCAGTTACACCCGGACAAGCTCTGGAAACACCATATATTTT.